A selection of T cell receptor beta chains follows, all from one sample in a study of CD8+ T cells in alopecia areata. The protocol was immunoSEQ multiplex PCR, while the TCRdb copy is restricted to in-frame clones and leaves out a portion. This sample has fewer than 250,000 clones, with less than 45% found just once. Sequenced here: CD4+ T cells sorted from blood, sampled around week 37, from a patient treated with tofacitinib. All receptors come from a human donor with alopecia areata. The CDR3 runs from the conserved cysteine through the conserved F or W. D genes are given only for firm matches. Size tells how often a clone was seen (once, few, many) or the class of an expanded clone, and some rows leave it out.

clone_size j_call v_call d_call cdr3_aa cdr3_nt
- TRBJ2-6 TRBV9 TRBD1 CASSGQGAGANVLTF TGTGCCAGCAGCGGACAGGGGGCTGGGGCCAACGTCCTGACTTTC
- TRBJ1-1 TRBV30 - CAWKKLGAFF TGTGCCTGGAAGAAACTAGGAGCTTTCTTT
- TRBJ2-3 TRBV20-1 - CSARYADTQYF TGCAGTGCTCGGTATGCAGATACGCAGTATTTT
few TRBJ1-1 TRBV7-8 - CASSLDSNTEAFF TGTGCCAGCAGCTTGGACAGTAACACTGAAGCTTTCTTT
- TRBJ1-2 TRBV5-1 - CASSLAGSYGYTF TGCGCCAGCAGCTTGGCGGGTAGCTATGGCTACACCTTC
- TRBJ2-7 TRBV29-1 TRBD2 CSVGGLAGGSSYEQYF TGCAGCGTTGGGGGACTAGCGGGAGGCTCATCCTACGAGCAGTACTTC
- TRBJ2-3 TRBV7-2 - CASSLIQDTQYF TGTGCCAGCAGCTTAATTCAGGATACGCAGTATTTT
- TRBJ1-5 TRBV5-1 - CASSLLGNQPQHF TGCGCCAGCAGCTTGTTAGGGAATCAGCCCCAGCATTTT
- TRBJ2-7 TRBV15 TRBD1 CATSSRDRGYEQYF TGTGCCACCAGCAGCCGGGACAGGGGCTACGAGCAGTACTTC
- TRBJ2-5 TRBV7-3 - CASSKRRQETQYF TGTGCCAGCAGCAAGCGACGGCAAGAGACCCAGTACTTC
- TRBJ2-7 TRBV7-2 TRBD1 CASSPRTGGDEQYF TGTGCCAGCAGCCCCAGGACAGGGGGCGACGAGCAGTACTTC
few TRBJ2-3 TRBV29-1 - CSVETGTDTQYF TGCAGCGTTGAGACAGGCACAGATACGCAGTATTTT
- TRBJ2-5 TRBV29-1 - CSVGVTAGETQYF TGCAGCGTTGGGGTCACGGCTGGGGAGACCCAGTACTTC
- TRBJ2-7 TRBV5-1 - CASSLEGRDYEQYF TGCGCCAGCAGCTTGGAGGGCAGGGACTACGAGCAGTACTTC
few TRBJ2-1 TRBV2 TRBD2 CASVLAGSQFF TGTGCCAGCGTCCTAGCGGGATCCCAGTTCTTC
- TRBJ1-1 TRBV30 - CAWSSLAEAFF TGTGCCTGGAGTTCGCTGGCTGAAGCTTTCTTT
- TRBJ2-3 TRBV6-5 - CASSRLVTDTQYF TGTGCCAGCAGTCGACTTGTCACAGATACGCAGTATTTT
- TRBJ1-2 TRBV30 TRBD1 CAWYRGVKDYTF TGTGCCTGGTACAGGGGGGTTAAGGACTACACCTTC
- TRBJ2-3 TRBV29-1 TRBD2 CSVETSGSPDTQYF TGCAGCGTTGAAACTAGCGGGAGTCCAGATACGCAGTATTTT
few TRBJ2-3 TRBV30 - CAWSVKSTGLYRDTQYF TGTGCCTGGAGTGTTAAGAGTACAGGGTTGTATCGAGATACGCAGTATTTT
- TRBJ2-5 TRBV7-9 - CASSQPTIAFETQYF TGTGCCAGCAGCCAACCCACAATAGCTTTCGAGACCCAGTACTTC
- TRBJ2-5 TRBV7-9 TRBD2 CASSQRGTSGAQYF TGTGCCAGCAGCCAGAGAGGGACTAGCGGAGCCCAGTACTTC
few TRBJ1-2 TRBV15 - CATSRDKRNYGYTF TGTGCCACCAGCCGGGACAAACGTAACTATGGCTACACCTTC
- TRBJ2-5 TRBV28 - CASSRSEYQETQYF TGTGCCAGCAGCCGATCGGAATACCAAGAGACCCAGTACTTC
- TRBJ2-7 TRBV5-1 - CATSTGLGPLYEQYF TGCGCCACCTCAACAGGGTTGGGACCCCTCTACGAGCAGTACTTC
- TRBJ2-7 TRBV28 - CASSLQSGWQYF TGTGCCAGCAGTTTACAATCTGGGTGGCAGTACTTC
few TRBJ2-1 TRBV19 TRBD1 CASSIVTGGAYNEQFF TGTGCCAGTAGTATAGTCACAGGGGGAGCCTACAATGAGCAGTTCTTC
- TRBJ2-5 TRBV6-1 - CASSGGFETQYF TGTGCCAGCAGTGGAGGGTTTGAGACCCAGTACTTC
few TRBJ2-1 TRBV29-1 TRBD2 CSARLAGGRNEQFF TGCAGCGCCCGACTAGCGGGAGGAAGGAATGAGCAGTTCTTC
- TRBJ1-5 TRBV2 - CASSFLQGGNQPQHF TGTGCCAGCAGTTTCTTACAGGGAGGAAATCAGCCCCAGCATTTT
- TRBJ2-5 TRBV15 - CATSRELGETQYF TGTGCCACCAGCAGGGAGCTGGGGGAGACCCAGTACTTC
- TRBJ2-1 TRBV30 - CAWRGDGPYNEQFF TGTGCCTGGAGGGGGGACGGCCCATACAATGAGCAGTTCTTC
few TRBJ2-7 TRBV7-7 - CASSLREGYEQYF TGTGCTAGCAGCCTCAGGGAAGGCTACGAGCAGTACTTC
- TRBJ2-6 TRBV29-1 - CSVDQGPSGANVLTF TGCAGCGTTGATCAGGGACCCTCTGGGGCCAACGTCCTGACTTTC
few TRBJ1-4 TRBV18 - CASSPTGDNEKLFF TGTGCCAGCTCACCGACAGGAGATAATGAAAAACTGTTTTTT
- TRBJ2-1 TRBV9 TRBD2 CASSIGLAGPNEQFF TGTGCCAGCAGCATAGGACTAGCGGGCCCCAATGAGCAGTTCTTC
- TRBJ2-7 TRBV7-2 - CASSPSRSSYEQYF TGTGCCAGCAGCCCCTCAAGGAGCTCCTACGAGCAGTACTTC
few TRBJ2-1 TRBV30 TRBD2 CAWSPQQGLAGFF TGTGCCTGGAGCCCCCAACAGGGACTAGCGGGGTTCTTC
- TRBJ1-1 TRBV5-1 - CASSLGGTENTEAFF TGCGCCAGCAGCTTGGGAGGAACCGAAAACACTGAAGCTTTCTTT
- TRBJ2-3 TRBV25-1 - CASSDVAENTDTQYF TGTGCCAGCAGTGATGTAGCGGAGAACACAGATACGCAGTATTTT
- TRBJ2-1 TRBV5-1 - CASSLEGGNMYNEQFF TGCGCCAGCAGCTTGGAAGGGGGGAATATGTACAATGAGCAGTTCTTC
once TRBJ2-5 TRBV30 TRBD1 CAWSVQGLDRETQYF TGTGCCTGGAGTGTACAGGGGCTAGATAGAGAGACCCAGTACTTC
- TRBJ2-7 TRBV19 - CASSIRGSSYEQYF TGTGCCAGTAGTATACGAGGAAGCTCCTACGAGCAGTACTTC
few TRBJ1-2 TRBV5-1 - CASSWTRDTGYGYTF TGCGCCAGCAGCTGGACGAGGGACACAGGATATGGCTACACCTTC
- TRBJ1-5 TRBV5-1 - CASSPGGSNQPQHF TGCGCCAGCAGCCCCGGGGGTAGCAATCAGCCCCAGCATTTT
- TRBJ2-1 TRBV7-2 TRBD2 CASSLAGETYNEQFF TGTGCCAGCAGTCTAGCGGGAGAGACCTACAATGAGCAGTTCTTC
few TRBJ2-1 TRBV7-9 - CASSLISSYNEQFF TGTGCCAGCAGCTTAATAAGCTCCTACAATGAGCAGTTCTTC
- TRBJ1-2 TRBV20-1 TRBD1 CSADDRGGYTF TGCAGTGCCGACGACAGGGGTGGCTACACCTTC
- TRBJ1-2 TRBV4-1 - CASSLLRGGNYGYTF TGCGCCAGCAGCCTCCTAAGGGGTGGTAACTATGGCTACACCTTC
- TRBJ2-1 TRBV29-1 TRBD1 CSITRDRGNEQFF TGCAGCATAACCCGGGACAGGGGGAATGAGCAGTTCTTC
- TRBJ1-1 TRBV5-4 - CASSLDSLGTEAFF TGTGCCAGCAGCTTGGACAGCCTGGGGACTGAAGCTTTCTTT
- TRBJ2-5 TRBV29-1 TRBD2 CSVVRAGALEETQYF TGCAGCGTTGTTAGAGCGGGAGCTTTAGAAGAGACCCAGTACTTC
- TRBJ2-6 TRBV4-3 TRBD1 CASSQDLGTGGATGANVLTF TGCGCCAGCAGCCAAGATCTAGGGACAGGGGGCGCTACTGGGGCCAACGTCCTGACTTTC
few TRBJ2-5 TRBV6-1 TRBD1 CASSAQLKGAGETQYF TGTGCCAGCAGTGCCCAGTTAAAGGGGGCAGGGGAGACCCAGTACTTC